This TCR beta chain was captured by sequencing in a study of blood T cell repertoires in COVID-19. On the study more broadly: Samples taken during acute and convalescent COVID-19 were collected in the United States, Italy and Spain. PBMCs, B-cell-depleted T cells, or T cells provided the cDNA or gDNA that made up the material.

This clone has a handful of counts. Original handling: Amplification of reference gene primers provided the estimated nucleated cell counts. The assay was immunoSEQ multiplex PCR, and TCRdb's table has in-frame clones only and misses some. D and trimming come from the DNA, and the V and J calls and clone size come from that table. The table records 200,000 to 250,000 clones, about 82% of them present only once. Deletions cut 5 bases from V and 6 bases from J, with 13 bases between. The length of the CDR3 is 13 residues. Germline V gives CDR1 MNHEY, CDR2 SMNVEV (reference sequence). Specimen: peripheral blood. This TCR derives from a man older than 75 with acute or convalescent COVID-19. The gene calls are TRBV27 and TRBJ1-2, with D maybe TRBD1 (5 bases). CDR3 loop: CASSTWRGDGYTF. CDR3 nucleotide sequence: TGTGCCAGCAGTACCTGGAGGGGAGATGGCTACACCTTC.